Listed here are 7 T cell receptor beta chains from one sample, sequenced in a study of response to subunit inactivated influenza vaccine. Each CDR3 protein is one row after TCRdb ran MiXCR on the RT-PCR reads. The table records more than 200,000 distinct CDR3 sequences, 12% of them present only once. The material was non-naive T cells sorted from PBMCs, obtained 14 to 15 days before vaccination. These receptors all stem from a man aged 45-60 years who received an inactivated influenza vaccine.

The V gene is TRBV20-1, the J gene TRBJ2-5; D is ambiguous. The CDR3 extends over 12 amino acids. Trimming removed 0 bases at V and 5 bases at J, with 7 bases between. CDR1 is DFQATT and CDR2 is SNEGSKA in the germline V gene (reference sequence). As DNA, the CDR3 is TGCAGTGCTAGAGACACCTACGAGACCCAGTACTTC. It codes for CSARDTYETQYF.

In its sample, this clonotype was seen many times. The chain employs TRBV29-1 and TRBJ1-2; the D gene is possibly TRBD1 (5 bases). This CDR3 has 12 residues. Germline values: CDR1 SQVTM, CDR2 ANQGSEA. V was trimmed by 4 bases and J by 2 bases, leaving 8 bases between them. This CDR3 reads CSVGQRNYGYTF. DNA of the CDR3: TGCAGCGTTGGACAGAGAAACTATGGCTACACCTTC.

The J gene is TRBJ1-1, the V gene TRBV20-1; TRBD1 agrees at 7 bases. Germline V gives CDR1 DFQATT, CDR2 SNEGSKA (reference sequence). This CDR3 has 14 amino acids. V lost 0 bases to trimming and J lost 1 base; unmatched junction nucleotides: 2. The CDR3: CSARDWDRNTEAFF. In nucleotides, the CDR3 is TGCAGTGCTAGAGATTGGGACAGGAACACTGAAGCTTTCTTT.

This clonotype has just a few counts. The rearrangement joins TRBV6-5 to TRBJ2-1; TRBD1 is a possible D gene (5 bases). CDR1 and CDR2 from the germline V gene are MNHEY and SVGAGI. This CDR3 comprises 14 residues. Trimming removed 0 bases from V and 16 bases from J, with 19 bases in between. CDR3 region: CASSYSSYEHGHFF. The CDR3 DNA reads TGTGCCAGCAGTTACTCAAGTTATGAACACGGACATTTCTTC.

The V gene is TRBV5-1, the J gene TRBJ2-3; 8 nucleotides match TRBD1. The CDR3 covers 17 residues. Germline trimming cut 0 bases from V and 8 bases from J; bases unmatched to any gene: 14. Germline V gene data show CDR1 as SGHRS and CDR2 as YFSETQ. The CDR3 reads CASSLGDGQGALGTQYF. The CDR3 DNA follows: TGCGCCAGCAGCTTGGGCGACGGGCAGGGGGCCTTGGGTACGCAGTATTTT.

The CDR3 here is CASSLAGVRGTYEQYF. CDR3 nucleotides: TGTGCCAGCAGCTTAGCGGGGGTGCGGGGGACCTACGAGCAGTACTTC. The V and J genes are TRBV7-8 and TRBJ2-7; 7 bases line up with TRBD2. The trim removed 0 bases at V and 2 bases at J, leaving 7 bases unmatched. The CDR3 runs 16 residues. Looked up from germline, CDR1 is SGHVS and CDR2 is FQNEAQ.

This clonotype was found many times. The CDR3 nucleotides read TGTGCCAGCAGCTTAGGGACAGGATTTGGCGGGGAGCTGTTTTTT. It specifies CASSLGTGFGGELFF. V usage is TRBV7-2 and J usage is TRBJ2-2; 7 bases fit TRBD1. J gave up 7 bases and V 1 base, and 6 bases lay outside the gene matches. The CDR3 runs to 15 residues. Germline V gene lookup returns CDR1 SGHTA and CDR2 FQGNSA.